This is a list of T cell receptor beta chains from one sample in a study of cytomegalovirus exposure and HLA in healthy donors. Clones were sequenced by immunoSEQ multiplex PCR, and TCRdb holds only the in-frame ones, with some missing. The sample consists of about 170,000 clones, 75% to 85% of them appearing once. The sample taken for sequencing was PBMCs. Source of these receptors: a woman between 18 and 30 years old in good health and CMV-seronegative. CDR3s include the opening cysteine and the closing phenylalanine or tryptophan. A D gene is named only where the DNA matches it firmly. Not all rows give a size; the values are once, few, many and, for expanded clones, a class.

CDR3 DNA	CDR3 protein	J gene	V gene	clone size	D gene
TGCGCCAGCAGCCAGGAGCGGGGGGAAGGGGAGACCCAGTACTTC	CASSQERGEGETQYF	TRBJ2-5	TRBV5-1	-	TRBD2
TGTGCCAGCAGCGACGGACTAGCGGGAGGTTTGGGAGAGCAGTACTTC	CASSDGLAGGLGEQYF	TRBJ2-7	TRBV9	-	TRBD2
TGCGCCAGCAGCTTGGTAGGACTGCAAGATACGCAGTATTTT	CASSLVGLQDTQYF	TRBJ2-3	TRBV5-1	-	-
TGTGCCAGCAGCCCCCTGACCCGAGGCGATGAGCAGTTCTTC	CASSPLTRGDEQFF	TRBJ2-1	TRBV5-4	-	-
TGTGCCAGTAGTCCCGGGTCAGCTCCCGGGGGGGAGCAGTTCTTC	CASSPGSAPGGEQFF	TRBJ2-1	TRBV19	-	TRBD2
TGTGCCAGTAGTACGCGATCAATTGACAGCCCCTATGGCTACACCTTC	CASSTRSIDSPYGYTF	TRBJ1-2	TRBV19	-	-
TGTGCCAGTACCGGGACATGGGAAGCCGAGCAGTACTTC	CASTGTWEAEQYF	TRBJ2-7	TRBV19	-	-
TGTGCCAGCAGCTCCGGGGTAGCGGGGGGGACTAACGTAGATACGCAGTATTTT	CASSSGVAGGTNVDTQYF	TRBJ2-3	TRBV7-6	-	TRBD2
TGTGCCAGCAGCTGGGAGCACAATGAGCAGTTCTTC	CASSWEHNEQFF	TRBJ2-1	TRBV7-9	few	-
TGTGCCAGCAGTGAATCAGGGGTTGTAACAGATACGCAGTATTTT	CASSESGVVTDTQYF	TRBJ2-3	TRBV6-1	-	-
TGTGCCAGCAGCGACCCAGGGCTGCGGAGCTACGAGCAGTACTTC	CASSDPGLRSYEQYF	TRBJ2-7	TRBV28	-	-
TGTGCCAGCCGCTTACAGATTTCTACTAATGAAAAACTGTTTTTT	CASRLQISTNEKLFF	TRBJ1-4	TRBV7-2	-	-
TGTGCCAGCAGCCTGGGGGACAGGGGAGTTGTCGAGACCCAGTACTTC	CASSLGDRGVVETQYF	TRBJ2-5	TRBV11-3	-	TRBD1
TGTGCCAGCAGTTCTCTGACTAGCGGGGGGTACAATGAGCAGTTCTTC	CASSSLTSGGYNEQFF	TRBJ2-1	TRBV27	once	TRBD2
TGTGCCAGCTCACCTCGACAGGGGATGAACACTGAAGCTTTCTTT	CASSPRQGMNTEAFF	TRBJ1-1	TRBV18	-	TRBD1
TGTGCCAGCTCCCGACCCTTAGACTCTGCCAGAAACACCATATATTTT	CASSRPLDSARNTIYF	TRBJ1-3	TRBV18	-	-
TGTGCCAGCAGTGATCGTCGAGCGGGGGTCTCGGGCACAGATACGCAGTATTTT	CASSDRRAGVSGTDTQYF	TRBJ2-3	TRBV25-1	-	TRBD2
TGTGCCAGCAGTTACGGTGCGACTGAAGCTTTCTTT	CASSYGATEAFF	TRBJ1-1	TRBV6-6	few	-